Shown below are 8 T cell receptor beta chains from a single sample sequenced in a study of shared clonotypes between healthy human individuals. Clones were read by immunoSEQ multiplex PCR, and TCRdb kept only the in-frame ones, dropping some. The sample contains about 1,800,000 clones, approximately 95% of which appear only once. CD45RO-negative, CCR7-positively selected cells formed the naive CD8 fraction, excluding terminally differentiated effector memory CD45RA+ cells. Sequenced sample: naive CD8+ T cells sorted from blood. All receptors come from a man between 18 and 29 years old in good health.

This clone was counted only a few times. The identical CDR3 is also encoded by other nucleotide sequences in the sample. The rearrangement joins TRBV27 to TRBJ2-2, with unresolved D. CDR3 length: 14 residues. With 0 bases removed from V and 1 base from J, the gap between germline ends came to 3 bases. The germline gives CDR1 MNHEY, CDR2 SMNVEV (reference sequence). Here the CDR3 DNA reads TGTGCCAGCAGTTTATCAGGGAACACCGGGGAGCTGTTTTTT. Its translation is CASSLSGNTGELFF.

In DNA form, the CDR3 reads TGTGCCAGCAGCCCGGACAGAAACTCCTACGAGCAGTACTTC. Its protein is CASSPDRNSYEQYF. V usage is TRBV5-6 and J usage is TRBJ2-7; TRBD1 is a possible D gene (6 bases). Germline V CDR1 and CDR2: SGHDT, YYEEEE. The V end lost 4 bases, the J end lost 0 bases, and 11 bases lay between the germline ends. The CDR3 extends over 14 amino acids.

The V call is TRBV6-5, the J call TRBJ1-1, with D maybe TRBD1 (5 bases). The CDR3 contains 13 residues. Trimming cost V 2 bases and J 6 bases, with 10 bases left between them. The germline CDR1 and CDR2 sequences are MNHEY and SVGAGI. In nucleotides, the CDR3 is TGTGCCAGCAGTTACGCAGGGATGGCTGAAGCTTTCTTT. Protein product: CASSYAGMAEAFF.

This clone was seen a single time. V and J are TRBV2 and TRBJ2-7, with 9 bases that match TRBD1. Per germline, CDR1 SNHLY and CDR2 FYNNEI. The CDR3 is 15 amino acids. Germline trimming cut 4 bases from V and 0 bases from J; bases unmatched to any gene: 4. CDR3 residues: CASSADRGSSYEQYF. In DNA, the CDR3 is TGTGCCAGCAGTGCGGACAGGGGCAGCTCCTACGAGCAGTACTTC.

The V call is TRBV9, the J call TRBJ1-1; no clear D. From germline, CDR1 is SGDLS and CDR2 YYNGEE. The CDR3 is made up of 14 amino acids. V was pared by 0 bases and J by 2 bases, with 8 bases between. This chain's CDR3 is CASSVAATNTEAFF. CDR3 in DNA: TGTGCCAGCAGCGTAGCAGCTACAAACACTGAAGCTTTCTTT.

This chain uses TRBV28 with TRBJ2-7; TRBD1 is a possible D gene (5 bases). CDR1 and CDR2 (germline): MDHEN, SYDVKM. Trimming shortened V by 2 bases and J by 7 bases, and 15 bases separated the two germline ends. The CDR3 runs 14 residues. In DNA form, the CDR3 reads TGTGCCAGCAGTTTACGAGACGGCTCAGGGGAGCAGTACTTC. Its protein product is CASSLRDGSGEQYF.

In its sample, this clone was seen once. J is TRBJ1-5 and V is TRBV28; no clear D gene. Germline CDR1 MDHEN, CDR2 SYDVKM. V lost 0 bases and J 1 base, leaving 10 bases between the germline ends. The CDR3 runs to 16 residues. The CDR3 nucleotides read TGTGCCAGCAGTTTATGGGGTACGGCGAGCAATCAGCCCCAGCATTTT. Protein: CASSLWGTASNQPQHF.

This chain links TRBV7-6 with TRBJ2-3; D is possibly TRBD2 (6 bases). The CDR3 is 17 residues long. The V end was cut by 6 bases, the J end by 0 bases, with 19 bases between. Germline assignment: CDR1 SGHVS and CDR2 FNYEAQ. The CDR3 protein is CASSLLTSRTSTDTQYF. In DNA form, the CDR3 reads TGTGCCAGCAGTTTGTTAACTAGCAGAACTAGCACAGATACGCAGTATTTT.